This T cell receptor beta chain was sequenced in a study of Graves' ophthalmopathy and Graves' hyperthyroidism. Germline V lookup: CDR1 MDHEN, CDR2 SYDVKM. The V gene lost 5 bases and the J gene lost 7 bases, with 12 bases spanning the gap. The CDR3 covers 13 residues. Beta-chain TCR CDR3 regions were amplified from RNA transcripts. Amplification began with first-round RT-PCR using HTBI primers, then second-round multiplex PCR was performed. TCRdb itself ran the multiplex PCR reads through MiXCR, one entry per CDR3 protein. The data hold 300,000 to 400,000 distinct CDR3 sequences, with about 15% observed a single time. Being free of ophthalmopathy for 18 months of follow-up defined stable hyperthyroidism.

Sequences were obtained from peripheral blood. The V call is TRBV28, the J call TRBJ1-5, with D unresolved. This receptor was identified in an adult woman with stable Graves' hyperthyroidism. The CDR3 sequence: CASSLPLGQPQHF. The CDR3 DNA is TGTGCCAGCAGTCTTCCTCTAGGCCAGCCCCAGCATTTT.